The present entry profiles one T cell receptor (beta chain) with its context. The sample belongs to a study of cytomegalovirus exposure and HLA in healthy donors. The CDR3 is 16 amino acids. The germline V and J ends were trimmed by 4 bases and 2 bases, with 18 bases remaining between them. The germline V gene encodes CDR1 MNHEY and CDR2 SVGAGI. TCRdb's copy holds only in-frame clones and misses some; the assay was immunoSEQ multiplex PCR. The sample has some 200,000 clones, around nine tenths seen once. This clonotype originated in a woman under 30 in good health and CMV-seronegative. Specimen: PBMCs. The chain has TRBV6-5 and TRBJ2-7; D is unclear. The CDR3 DNA is TGTGCCAGCAGTTCCCAACCGACAATTAATACCTACGAGCAGTACTTC. Residues: CASSSQPTINTYEQYF.